This entry lists 20 T cell receptor beta chains sequenced from one sample in a study of PD-1 blockade in mismatch repair-deficient tumors. Profiled with immunoSEQ multiplex PCR; TCRdb holds only in-frame clones, not every one. The sample includes about 100,000 clones, 82% of them seen just once. The material was peripheral blood, obtained approximately 35 weeks after starting pembrolizumab. All receptors come from an adult with mismatch repair-deficient cancer.

Concerning this clone: Germline and junction disagree at one end, which may indicate a read error. At the DNA level, this CDR3 is encoded by other sequences in the same sample as well. CDR3: CASSQLTGGTGANEQFF. The CDR3 DNA reads TGTGCCAGCAGCCAACTAACCGGCGGGACAGGGGCGAATGAACAGTTCTTC. The chain recombines TRBV14 with TRBJ2-1; 10 positions match TRBD1. The CDR3 runs 17 residues. Germline CDR1 and CDR2: SGHDN and FVKESK.

This chain uses TRBV6-1 with TRBJ2-2, with D unclear. Germline values: CDR1 MNHNS, CDR2 SASEGT. Trimming shortened V by 2 bases and J by 5 bases, and 6 bases separated the two germline ends. The CDR3 runs 13 residues. Written as DNA, the CDR3 is TGTGCCAGCAGTGAATCGTATACCGGGGAGCTGTTTTTT. This translates into CASSESYTGELFF.

The chain couples TRBV11-2 to TRBJ2-7; 10 nucleotides align to TRBD1. The CDR3 length is 14 residues. V shed 6 bases, J shed 3 bases, and the junction held 5 bases outside the gene matches. Germline CDR1 and CDR2: SGHAT and FQNNGV. CDR3 nucleotide sequence: TGTGCCAGCAGTTACGGGACAGGGGACTACGAGCAGTACTTC. This translates into CASSYGTGDYEQYF.

V gene TRBV5-1 combines with J gene TRBJ1-3, with TRBD1 matching 8 bases. Germline loops: CDR1 SGHRS, CDR2 YFSETQ. Trimming at V came to 6 bases and at J to 3 bases, leaving 2 bases not matched to a gene. The CDR3 covers 13 residues. The CDR3 coding sequence is TGCGCCAGCACAGGGGGCGGTGGAAACACCATATATTTT. Its translation is CASTGGGGNTIYF.

The chain has TRBV5-1 and TRBJ2-1; 9 nucleotides line up with TRBD2. Germline values: CDR1 SGHRS, CDR2 YFSETQ. V trimming: 5 bases; J trimming: 5 bases; junction bases outside the gene matches: 8. The CDR3 has 15 amino acids. The CDR3 DNA reads TGCGCCAGCAGGGAAAGACTAGCGGAGGACAATGAGCAGTTCTTC. Amino acid sequence: CASRERLAEDNEQFF.

V and J are TRBV5-6 and TRBJ2-7, with D unresolved. The V end lost 2 bases, the J end lost 6 bases, and 12 bases lay between the germline ends. The CDR3 runs 13 residues. Per the germline V gene, CDR1 is SGHDT and CDR2 is YYEEEE. DNA for the CDR3: TGTGCCAGCAGCTTAGGCCCCCCGGGCGAGCAGTACTTC. Its protein is CASSLGPPGEQYF.

The rearrangement joins TRBV5-4 to TRBJ2-7, with D possibly being TRBD1 or TRBD2 (5 bases each). CDR1 and CDR2 (germline): SGHNT, YYREEE (reference sequence). The CDR3 length is 16 residues. Trimming pared 2 bases from V and 3 bases from J, leaving 18 bases between. In nucleotides, the CDR3 is TGTGCCAGCAGCTTCCCCGGGCAGGGACGCAACTACGAGCAGTACTTC. Protein sequence: CASSFPGQGRNYEQYF.

The chain uses TRBV9 and TRBJ2-2; 7 bases match TRBD2. V shed 5 bases, J shed 2 bases, and the junction held 6 bases outside the gene matches. Germline V gene lookup returns CDR1 SGDLS and CDR2 YYNGEE. CDR3 length: 15 amino acids. The CDR3 DNA reads as TGTGCCAGCAGAGCGGGGAGGCTAAACACCGGGGAGCTGTTTTTT. Translated: CASRAGRLNTGELFF.

J is TRBJ2-5 and V is TRBV11-2; 11 nucleotides align to TRBD2. The V segment lost 0 bases and the J segment 5 bases; nucleotides outside the gene matches: 8. CDR1 SGHAT and CDR2 FQNNGV come from the germline V gene. The CDR3 sequence is 17 residues long. CDR3 residues: CASSLEHSGRVWETQYF. CDR3 nucleotides: TGTGCCAGCAGCTTAGAACATAGCGGGAGGGTTTGGGAGACCCAGTACTTC.

This clone was recorded once. V and J are TRBV6-5 and TRBJ2-3; 9 positions match TRBD1. Germline V CDR1 and CDR2: MNHEY, SVGAGI. The CDR3 spans 15 residues. The V gene end was trimmed by 6 bases and the J gene end by 3 bases; junction bases not matched to a gene: 7. The chain's CDR3 is CASSQDRGRTDTQYF. The CDR3 nucleotides are TGTGCCAGCAGCCAGGACAGGGGAAGGACAGATACGCAGTATTTT.

The CDR3 DNA reads TGTGCCAGCAGCTTGAGGTCGGGACTAGCGGGAGGAAGGTCCTACAATGAGCAGTTCTTC. Translating gives CASSLRSGLAGGRSYNEQFF. V is TRBV11-3 and J is TRBJ2-1, with 15 bases lining up with TRBD2. CDR1 is SGHNT and CDR2 is YENEEA in the germline V gene. The V segment lost 3 bases and the J segment 1 base; nucleotides outside the gene matches: 10. The CDR3 totals 20 residues.

This rearrangement joins TRBV11-3 to TRBJ1-2; D may be TRBD1 (5 bases). The germline V gene has CDR1 SGHNT and CDR2 YENEEA. CDR3 size: 14 residues. V lost 0 bases and J 4 bases, leaving 9 bases between the germline ends. The CDR3: CASSLEGHSYGYTF. The CDR3 DNA follows: TGTGCCAGCAGCTTAGAAGGACACAGCTATGGCTACACCTTC.

The rearrangement links TRBV7-9 to TRBJ2-1; either TRBD1 or TRBD2 may fit D (6 bases each). CDR1 SEHNR and CDR2 FQNEAQ come from the germline V gene (reference sequence). CDR3 length: 12 residues. The V end lost 6 bases, the J end lost 8 bases, and 11 bases lay between the germline ends. This CDR3 is CASRKGEDEQFF. The CDR3 DNA sequence: TGTGCCAGCAGGAAGGGGGAGGATGAGCAGTTCTTC.

The chain has TRBV4-3 and TRBJ2-7; TRBD2 matches at 8 bases. Trimming removed 1 base from V and 4 bases from J; junction bases left unmatched: 9. The CDR3 is 16 amino acids. Germline CDR1 and CDR2: LGHNA and YSLEER. The CDR3 region is CASSQGYGTSGYEQYF. The CDR3 region has the DNA TGCGCCAGCAGCCAAGGGTACGGGACTAGTGGTTACGAGCAGTACTTC.

This chain links TRBV7-8 with TRBJ2-7, with D perhaps matching TRBD1 or TRBD2 (5 bases each). CDR1 SGHVS and CDR2 FQNEAQ come from the germline V gene. V was shortened by 8 bases and J by 0 bases, with 11 bases between the two germline ends. CDR3 size: 13 residues. CDR3 bases: TGTGCCAGCGCCGAGGGGTCCTCCTACGAGCAGTACTTC. Its translation: CASAEGSSYEQYF.

The chain has TRBV4-1 and TRBJ2-1; 11 bases map to TRBD1. With V trimmed by 4 bases and J by 7 bases, 15 bases remained unmatched. CDR3 length: 18 residues. CDR1 and CDR2 (germline): MGHRA, YSYEKL. CDR3 sequence reads: CASSPQQAGQGVGNEQFF. Written as DNA, the CDR3 is TGCGCCAGCAGCCCACAACAAGCGGGACAGGGGGTTGGGAATGAGCAGTTCTTC.

Many counts were recorded for this clone. V is TRBV7-9 and J is TRBJ1-5; no clear D. Germline assignment: CDR1 SEHNR and CDR2 FQNEAQ (reference sequence). The CDR3 consists of 15 residues. V was clipped by 4 bases and J by 0 bases, with 10 bases between them. The CDR3 sequence is CASSSLGYSNQPQHF. Here the CDR3 DNA reads TGTGCCAGCAGCTCCCTAGGCTATAGCAATCAGCCCCAGCATTTT.

The genes are TRBV5-4 and TRBJ1-1, with a tentative D call TRBD1 (6 bases). Germline V CDR1 and CDR2: SGHNT, YYREEE (reference sequence). The V end lost 1 base, the J end lost 3 bases, and 13 bases lay between the germline ends. The CDR3 has 15 residues. DNA of the CDR3: TGTGCCAGCAGCTTGCCGGACAGACGTGACACTGAAGCTTTCTTT. It codes for CASSLPDRRDTEAFF.

The chain links TRBV29-1 to TRBJ2-7; TRBD2 agrees at 7 bases. The junction had 13 bases not matched to a gene; V was cut back by 7 bases and J by 4 bases. The CDR3 consists of 14 residues. Germline V gene sequence: CDR1 SQVTM, CDR2 ANQGSEA. The CDR3, as DNA: TGCAGCGGGGTAGGGCAGGGAGGGGATTACGAGCAGTACTTC. It translates to CSGVGQGGDYEQYF.

This rearrangement joins TRBV18 to TRBJ2-1; D is possibly TRBD1 (6 bases). The CDR3 is 15 amino acids. Germline loops: CDR1 KGHSH, CDR2 LQKENI. The V end lost 3 bases, the J end lost 10 bases, and 19 bases lay between the germline ends. The CDR3: CASSPTAGASREQFF. CDR3 nucleotide sequence: TGTGCCAGCTCACCTACAGCAGGGGCCTCGAGGGAGCAGTTCTTC.